These 7 T cell receptor beta chains were sequenced from one sample in a study of graft-versus-host responses after intestinal transplantation. For these TCRs, the target antigens are not known. This table comes from immunoSEQ multiplex PCR, and its TCRdb copy is limited to in-frame clones, with some not included. This table has about 89,000 clones, around 93% appearing once. The sequencing used unstimulated CD8+ T cells sorted from spleen or lymph node cells, collected before intestinal transplant. The receptors originated from a human donor who received an intestinal transplant.

The V call is TRBV4-3, the J call TRBJ2-3; a possible D gene is TRBD1 (5 bases). The V and J ends lost 5 bases and 2 bases respectively, with 14 bases between them. Germline V gene data show CDR1 as LGHNA and CDR2 as YSLEER. The CDR3 loop spans 15 amino acids. CDR3 nucleotide sequence: TGCGCCAGCAGCTCAGGACATAGCAACACAGATACGCAGTATTTT. Translating gives CASSSGHSNTDTQYF.

The chain uses TRBV30 and TRBJ1-1; the D gene is possibly TRBD1 (5 bases). CDR1 is GTSNPN and CDR2 is SVGIG in the germline V gene (reference sequence). With 2 bases removed from V and 2 bases from J, the gap between germline ends came to 9 bases. The CDR3 loop spans 13 amino acids. CDR3 protein: CAWSPGVNTEAFF. DNA for the CDR3: TGTGCCTGGAGTCCGGGGGTTAACACTGAAGCTTTCTTT.

Here the CDR3 DNA reads TGTGCCAGCAGCTTAGAGGGGGGGACCTCAGATACGCAGTATTTT. Residues: CASSLEGGTSDTQYF. The chain employs TRBV7-8 and TRBJ2-3; a possible D gene is TRBD2 (7 bases). Germline V lookup: CDR1 SGHVS, CDR2 FQNEAQ. Trimming removed 1 base from V and 4 bases from J, with 12 bases in between. The CDR3 runs 15 residues. Combining the CDR3 with reference TRBV7-8 and TRBJ2-3 gives the whole variable domain GAGVSQSPRYKVAKRGQDVALRCDPISGHVSLFWYQQALGQGPEFLTYFQNEAQLDKSGLPSDRFFAERPEGSVSTLKIQRTQQEDSAVYLCASSLEGGTSDTQYFGPGTRLTVL.

CDR3 sequence (DNA): TGTGCCAGCAGCTTAGCGGGGATCCAAGAGACCCAGTACTTC. It encodes CASSLAGIQETQYF. The rearrangement joins TRBV11-2 to TRBJ2-5, with D possibly being TRBD2 (5 bases). The CDR3 has 14 amino acids. CDR1 SGHAT and CDR2 FQNNGV come from the germline V gene. The ends were cut back, 1 base at V and 1 base at J, with 7 bases in the middle.

The V call is TRBV6-1, the J call TRBJ1-2, with TRBD1 matching 7 bases. The CDR3 consists of 12 residues. Germline loops: CDR1 MNHNS, CDR2 SASEGT. Trimming took 10 bases from V and 7 from J; bases not matched to a gene: 9. The CDR3 region is CATKENRGGYTF. The CDR3 DNA reads as TGTGCCACCAAGGAAAACAGGGGTGGCTACACCTTC.

The chain recombines TRBV13 with TRBJ1-4; no clear D gene. Germline CDR1 PRHDT, CDR2 FYEKMQ (reference sequence). The CDR3 extends over 16 amino acids. V lost 7 bases and J lost 0, with 15 bases in between. The CDR3 spells CASTRRGATTNEKLFF. The CDR3 DNA sequence: TGTGCCAGCACCCGCCGGGGAGCCACAACTAATGAAAAACTGTTTTTT.

This clone was detected only a few times. Different DNA sequences within this sample yield the same CDR3. This chain joins TRBV29-1 and TRBJ2-7; 9 positions agree with TRBD1. The CDR3 loop spans 14 amino acids. From germline, CDR1 is SQVTM and CDR2 ANQGSEA. V gave up 3 bases and J gave up 2 bases; unmatched junction bases: 5. Here the CDR3 DNA reads TGCAGCGTTGAGGGACAGGGCCTCCCCTACGAGCAGTACTTC. This codes for CSVEGQGLPYEQYF.